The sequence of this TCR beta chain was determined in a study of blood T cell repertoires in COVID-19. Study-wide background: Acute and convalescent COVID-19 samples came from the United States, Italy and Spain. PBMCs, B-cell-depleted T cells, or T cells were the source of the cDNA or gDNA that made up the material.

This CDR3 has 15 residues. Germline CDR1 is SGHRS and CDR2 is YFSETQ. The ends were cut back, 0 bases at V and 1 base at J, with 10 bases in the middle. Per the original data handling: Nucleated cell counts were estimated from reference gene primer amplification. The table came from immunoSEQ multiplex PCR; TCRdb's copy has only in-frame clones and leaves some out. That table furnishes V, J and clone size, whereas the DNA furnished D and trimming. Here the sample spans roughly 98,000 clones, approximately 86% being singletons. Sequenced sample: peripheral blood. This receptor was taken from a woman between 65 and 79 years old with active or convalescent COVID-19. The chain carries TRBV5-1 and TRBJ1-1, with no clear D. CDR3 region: CASSLGYSQNTEAFF. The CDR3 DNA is TGCGCCAGCAGCTTGGGGTACAGTCAGAACACTGAAGCTTTCTTT. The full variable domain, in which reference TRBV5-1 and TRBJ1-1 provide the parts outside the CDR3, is KAGVTQTPRYLIKTRGQQVTLSCSPISGHRSVSWYQQTPGQGLQFLFEYFSETQRNKGNFPGRFSGRQFSNSRSEMNVSTLELGDSALYLCASSLGYSQNTEAFFGQGTRLTVV.